This is a list of T cell receptor beta chains from one sample in a study of T cells in Graves' hyperthyroidism and ophthalmopathy. TCRdb ran MiXCR on the multiplex PCR reads and lists one entry per CDR3 protein. The data show 550,000 to 850,000 distinct CDR3 sequences, roughly a sixth seen once. The material sequenced was blood. The receptors originated from a woman in her forties or fifties with Graves' hyperthyroidism that later progressed to Graves' ophthalmopathy. Each CDR3 is given with its conserved first and last residue. Each record gives: V gene, J gene, clone size, D gene, CDR3 DNA, CDR3 protein. The D gene is left open where the match is weak. Only part of the rows carry a size: once, few, many, or a class if the clone is expanded.

V gene: TRBV19
J gene: TRBJ1-1
clone size: .
D gene: .
CDR3 DNA: TGTGCCAGTAGAACGGGGATCACTGAAGCTTTCTTT
CDR3 protein: CASRTGITEAFF

V gene: TRBV11-2
J gene: TRBJ2-7
clone size: many
D gene: .
CDR3 DNA: TGTGCCAGCAGCTTAGATCGGGGGTCGAGCTCCTACGAGCAGTACTTC
CDR3 protein: CASSLDRGSSSYEQYF

V gene: TRBV5-1
J gene: TRBJ2-1
clone size: .
D gene: .
CDR3 DNA: TGCGCCAGCAGCTTGGGGGACACCAATGAGCAGTTCTTC
CDR3 protein: CASSLGDTNEQFF

V gene: TRBV3-1
J gene: TRBJ2-1
clone size: many
D gene: TRBD2
CDR3 DNA: TGTGCCAGCAACCAACTAGCGGGGGGGTACAATGAGCAGTTCTTC
CDR3 protein: CASNQLAGGYNEQFF

V gene: TRBV20-1
J gene: TRBJ2-3
clone size: .
D gene: TRBD2
CDR3 DNA: TGCAGTGCTAGCTCCACACTAGCGGGGGACGCGAATACGCAGTATTTT
CDR3 protein: CSASSTLAGDANTQYF

V gene: TRBV5-1
J gene: TRBJ2-7
clone size: many
D gene: TRBD1
CDR3 DNA: TGCGCCAGCAGCACCCGGACAGGGGCCTACGAGCAGTACTTC
CDR3 protein: CASSTRTGAYEQYF

V gene: TRBV2
J gene: TRBJ1-2
clone size: many
D gene: .
CDR3 DNA: TGTGCCAAAACCATCCCCGGGACACTCGATGGCTACACCTTC
CDR3 protein: CAKTIPGTLDGYTF

V gene: TRBV19
J gene: TRBJ2-2
clone size: few
D gene: TRBD1
CDR3 DNA: TGTGCCAGTAGCCAAGGGGGCAGGGGAACTGATAACACCGGGGAGCTGTTTTTT
CDR3 protein: CASSQGGRGTDNTGELFF

V gene: TRBV7-3
J gene: TRBJ1-6
clone size: .
D gene: .
CDR3 DNA: TGTGCCAGCAGCTCCGAGGGTTCACCCCTCCACTTT
CDR3 protein: CASSSEGSPLHF

V gene: TRBV24-1
J gene: TRBJ2-1
clone size: many
D gene: TRBD1
CDR3 DNA: TGTGCCACCAGTGTTCCAACAGGGGGAAGCTCCTACAATGAGCAGTTCTTC
CDR3 protein: CATSVPTGGSSYNEQFF

V gene: TRBV20-1
J gene: TRBJ1-4
clone size: many
D gene: .
CDR3 DNA: TGCAGTGCTAGAGATATGGGGGGGGGGAATGAAAAACTGTTTTTT
CDR3 protein: CSARDMGGGNEKLFF

V gene: TRBV9
J gene: TRBJ2-2
clone size: .
D gene: TRBD2
CDR3 DNA: TGTGCCAGCAGCGTAGGGCCCAGCGGGGGCTGGGAGCTGTTTTTT
CDR3 protein: CASSVGPSGGWELFF

V gene: TRBV5-4
J gene: TRBJ1-4
clone size: .
D gene: .
CDR3 DNA: TGTGCCAGCGCAGCTTATGGAAATGAAAAACTGTTTTTT
CDR3 protein: CASAAYGNEKLFF

V gene: TRBV7-9
J gene: TRBJ1-2
clone size: few
D gene: TRBD1
CDR3 DNA: TGTGCCAGCAGCCCTGACAGGGAAGGGGGAGGCTACACCTTC
CDR3 protein: CASSPDREGGGYTF

V gene: TRBV6-1
J gene: TRBJ2-1
clone size: many
D gene: TRBD2
CDR3 DNA: TGTGCCAGCAGTGAAGCGGGACTAGGAAGGAATGAGCAGTTCTTC
CDR3 protein: CASSEAGLGRNEQFF

V gene: TRBV6-2/TRBV6-3
J gene: TRBJ2-6
clone size: .
D gene: TRBD1
CDR3 DNA: TGTGCCAGCAGTGACCCGGGACAGGGGGTTCCTGGGGCCAACGTCCTGACTTTC
CDR3 protein: CASSDPGQGVPGANVLTF

V gene: TRBV10-2
J gene: TRBJ1-5
clone size: .
D gene: .
CDR3 DNA: TGCGCCAGCAGTGACCCGACAGAGGGCGATAGCAATCAGCCCCAGCATTTT
CDR3 protein: CASSDPTEGDSNQPQHF

V gene: TRBV30
J gene: TRBJ2-1
clone size: many
D gene: .
CDR3 DNA: TGTGCCTGGAGTGTTCAGGGCTACAATGAGCAGTTCTTC
CDR3 protein: CAWSVQGYNEQFF

V gene: TRBV20-1
J gene: TRBJ2-7
clone size: few
D gene: TRBD2
CDR3 DNA: TGCAGTGCTGGAACGAGGAATTTAGCGGGGGGCCCGGGGTCCTACGAGCAGTACTTC
CDR3 protein: CSAGTRNLAGGPGSYEQYF

V gene: TRBV6-1
J gene: TRBJ1-5
clone size: .
D gene: TRBD1
CDR3 DNA: TGTGCCAGCAGCTCCACCGACAGGGGAGGCAATCAGCCCCAGCATTTT
CDR3 protein: CASSSTDRGGNQPQHF

V gene: TRBV7-9
J gene: TRBJ1-5
clone size: .
D gene: TRBD1
CDR3 DNA: TGTGCCAGCAGCCCAGGACAGGGGGTTTGGAGCAATCAGCCCCAGCATTTT
CDR3 protein: CASSPGQGVWSNQPQHF

V gene: TRBV6-5
J gene: TRBJ2-2
clone size: .
D gene: .
CDR3 DNA: TGTGCCAGCAGTTACTCGACCACCGGGGAGCTGTTTTTT
CDR3 protein: CASSYSTTGELFF

V gene: TRBV7-4
J gene: TRBJ1-1
clone size: many
D gene: .
CDR3 DNA: TGTGCCAGCAGTCTTCTCGGGTCCGAGAGCTATGAGGAAGCTTTCTTT
CDR3 protein: CASSLLGSESYEEAFF

V gene: TRBV4-1
J gene: TRBJ2-3
clone size: .
D gene: TRBD1
CDR3 DNA: TGCGCCAGCAGCCAAGTGGCAGGGGGTGATACAGATACGCAGTATTTT
CDR3 protein: CASSQVAGGDTDTQYF

V gene: TRBV28
J gene: TRBJ2-3
clone size: many
D gene: TRBD2
CDR3 DNA: TGTGCCAGCAGCCATCCCACTAGCGGCCCAGATACGCAGTATTTT
CDR3 protein: CASSHPTSGPDTQYF

V gene: TRBV6-1
J gene: TRBJ1-4
clone size: few
D gene: .
CDR3 DNA: TGTGCCAGCATAGGTGCAACTAATGAAAAACTGTTTTTT
CDR3 protein: CASIGATNEKLFF

V gene: TRBV30
J gene: TRBJ1-6
clone size: few
D gene: .
CDR3 DNA: TGTGCCTGGAGTCCTCAGGGGAATTCACCCCTCCACTTT
CDR3 protein: CAWSPQGNSPLHF

V gene: TRBV29-1
J gene: TRBJ1-1
clone size: .
D gene: .
CDR3 DNA: TGCAGCGTTCTCGTGGGGGCCACTGAAGCTTTCTTT
CDR3 protein: CSVLVGATEAFF

V gene: TRBV18
J gene: TRBJ2-7
clone size: .
D gene: .
CDR3 DNA: TGTGCCAGCTCTCCTACCGAGACACCAGTCTACGAGCAGTACTTC
CDR3 protein: CASSPTETPVYEQYF

V gene: TRBV12-3/TRBV12-4
J gene: TRBJ1-5
clone size: .
D gene: .
CDR3 DNA: TGTGCCAGCAGTCCACATTCTGGGGATGGCAATCAGCCCCAGCATTTT
CDR3 protein: CASSPHSGDGNQPQHF

V gene: TRBV29-1
J gene: TRBJ1-2
clone size: few
D gene: .
CDR3 DNA: TGCAGCGCAGGGCCGGGCCTCAACTATGGCTACACCTTC
CDR3 protein: CSAGPGLNYGYTF

V gene: TRBV7-9
J gene: TRBJ1-2
clone size: few
D gene: .
CDR3 DNA: TGTGCCAGCAGCCAGGACGGGGGGACGGGTTATGGCTACACCTTC
CDR3 protein: CASSQDGGTGYGYTF

V gene: TRBV6-2/TRBV6-3
J gene: TRBJ1-1
clone size: .
D gene: .
CDR3 DNA: TGTGCCAGCGACGGCAGGGGAGGTACTGAAGCTTTCTTT
CDR3 protein: CASDGRGGTEAFF

V gene: TRBV7-9
J gene: TRBJ2-1
clone size: .
D gene: TRBD2
CDR3 DNA: TGTGCCAGCAGCCCCCACCCCGGACTAGCGGTTAACAATGAGCAGTTCTTC
CDR3 protein: CASSPHPGLAVNNEQFF

V gene: TRBV5-1
J gene: TRBJ2-7
clone size: once
D gene: TRBD1
CDR3 DNA: TGCGCCAGCAATCGAGACAGGGAAGATGAGCAGTACTTC
CDR3 protein: CASNRDREDEQYF

V gene: TRBV5-6
J gene: TRBJ1-3
clone size: few
D gene: .
CDR3 DNA: TGTGCCAGCAGCTTGCTGTCAGGGGATAGAAACACCATATATTTT
CDR3 protein: CASSLLSGDRNTIYF

V gene: TRBV6-7
J gene: TRBJ1-1
clone size: many
D gene: .
CDR3 DNA: TGTGCCAGCAGTTACGGTCGCAGGGGGAACACTGAAGCTTTCTTT
CDR3 protein: CASSYGRRGNTEAFF

V gene: TRBV6-5
J gene: TRBJ2-3
clone size: .
D gene: .
CDR3 DNA: TGTGCCAGCAGTTACTCCGTTGGGGAAGTCACAGATACGCAGTATTTT
CDR3 protein: CASSYSVGEVTDTQYF

V gene: TRBV27
J gene: TRBJ1-2
clone size: many
D gene: .
CDR3 DNA: TGTGCCAGCAGTTTTGACAGAAACTATGGCTACACCTTC
CDR3 protein: CASSFDRNYGYTF

V gene: TRBV4-1
J gene: TRBJ1-1
clone size: .
D gene: .
CDR3 DNA: TGCGCCAGCAGAACGACAGGAGACACTGAAGCTTTCTTT
CDR3 protein: CASRTTGDTEAFF

V gene: TRBV20-1
J gene: TRBJ1-3
clone size: .
D gene: .
CDR3 DNA: TGCAGTGCTACCCAGGGGGGAAACACCATATATTTT
CDR3 protein: CSATQGGNTIYF

V gene: TRBV10-2
J gene: TRBJ2-1
clone size: .
D gene: TRBD2
CDR3 DNA: TGCGCCAGCAAGGGACTAAACAATGAGCAGTTCTTC
CDR3 protein: CASKGLNNEQFF

V gene: TRBV12-3/TRBV12-4
J gene: TRBJ1-3
clone size: .
D gene: TRBD1
CDR3 DNA: TGTGCCAGTAGGACAGGGGGCATCTCTGGAAACACCATATATTTT
CDR3 protein: CASRTGGISGNTIYF

V gene: TRBV2
J gene: TRBJ1-4
clone size: .
D gene: .
CDR3 DNA: TGTGCCAGCGGCGGAGGATTGACTAATGAAAAACTGTTTTTT
CDR3 protein: CASGGGLTNEKLFF

V gene: TRBV5-1
J gene: TRBJ1-1
clone size: many
D gene: TRBD1
CDR3 DNA: TGCGCCAGCAGCTTGTTTAGGGGGCGCACGAACACTGAAGCTTTCTTT
CDR3 protein: CASSLFRGRTNTEAFF